This is a list of T cell receptor beta chains from one sample in a study of blood T cell repertoires in COVID-19. Repertoires were generated with immunoSEQ multiplex PCR, while TCRdb's copy carries only in-frame clones and drops some. The data show about 80,000 clones, 80% to 90% seen once. Sequenced: peripheral blood. Receptors were obtained from a man aged 80 or over with active or convalescent COVID-19. The CDR3 runs from the conserved cysteine through the conserved F or W. Each record gives: CDR3 length, J gene, clone size, V gene, D gene, CDR3 protein, CDR3 DNA. The D gene is left open where the match is weak. Expanded clones get a size class; other rows say once, few or many, or leave the size out.

len: 14
j_gene: TRBJ2-7
abundance: medium-sized
v_gene: TRBV29-1
d_gene: -
CDR3aa: CSVVGLTGSYEQYF
CDR3nt: TGCAGCGTTGTTGGGTTGACAGGCTCCTACGAGCAGTACTTC

len: 16
j_gene: TRBJ2-3
abundance: -
v_gene: TRBV5-4
d_gene: -
CDR3aa: CASSLAGSGSRDTQYF
CDR3nt: TGTGCCAGCAGCTTGGCCGGGAGCGGATCCCGGGATACGCAGTATTTT

len: 14
j_gene: TRBJ2-1
abundance: -
v_gene: TRBV6-1
d_gene: TRBD2
CDR3aa: CASRSGLAVFEQFF
CDR3nt: TGTGCCAGCAGATCGGGACTAGCGGTTTTTGAGCAGTTCTTC

len: 16
j_gene: TRBJ2-2
abundance: -
v_gene: TRBV3-1/TRBV3-2
d_gene: TRBD2
CDR3aa: CASSQRGRVNTGELFF
CDR3nt: TGTGCCAGCAGCCAACGAGGGAGGGTTAACACCGGGGAGCTGTTTTTT

len: 14
j_gene: TRBJ1-1
abundance: -
v_gene: TRBV28
d_gene: TRBD1
CDR3aa: CASRLQGWNTEAFF
CDR3nt: TGTGCCAGCAGGCTACAGGGGTGGAACACTGAAGCTTTCTTT

len: 10
j_gene: TRBJ2-5
abundance: -
v_gene: TRBV28
d_gene: -
CDR3aa: CASGLRVQYF
CDR3nt: TGTGCCAGCGGACTGAGGGTCCAGTACTTC

len: 15
j_gene: TRBJ1-2
abundance: -
v_gene: TRBV5-6
d_gene: TRBD1
CDR3aa: CASSLGDSLNYGYTF
CDR3nt: TGTGCCAGCAGCTTGGGGGACAGCCTTAACTATGGCTACACCTTC

len: 15
j_gene: TRBJ2-2
abundance: -
v_gene: TRBV7-8
d_gene: -
CDR3aa: CASSLIRMNTGELFF
CDR3nt: TGTGCCAGCAGCTTAATCAGAATGAACACCGGGGAGCTGTTTTTT

len: 13
j_gene: TRBJ1-5
abundance: -
v_gene: TRBV27
d_gene: -
CDR3aa: CASSLGGRQPQHF
CDR3nt: TGTGCCAGCAGTTTAGGAGGTCGTCAGCCCCAGCATTTT

len: 16
j_gene: TRBJ1-6
abundance: -
v_gene: TRBV10-2
d_gene: -
CDR3aa: CASSESEQGLGSPLHF
CDR3nt: TGCGCCAGCAGTGAGTCCGAACAGGGCTTAGGATCACCCCTCCACTTT

len: 14
j_gene: TRBJ2-1
abundance: -
v_gene: TRBV3-1/TRBV3-2
d_gene: -
CDR3aa: CASSARLGGDEQFF
CDR3nt: TGTGCCAGCAGCGCACGACTAGGAGGCGATGAGCAGTTCTTC

len: 14
j_gene: TRBJ2-7
abundance: -
v_gene: TRBV2
d_gene: TRBD1
CDR3aa: CASSRDRAKNEQYF
CDR3nt: TGTGCCAGTTCCCGGGACAGGGCAAAGAACGAGCAGTACTTC

len: 16
j_gene: TRBJ2-5
abundance: -
v_gene: TRBV29-1
d_gene: TRBD2
CDR3aa: CSAGLADWSFQETQYF
CDR3nt: TGCAGCGCTGGACTAGCGGACTGGTCCTTCCAAGAGACCCAGTACTTC

len: 15
j_gene: TRBJ2-3
abundance: -
v_gene: TRBV10-1
d_gene: -
CDR3aa: CASSDLGPGSDTQYF
CDR3nt: TGCGCCAGCAGTGATCTCGGTCCAGGGTCAGATACGCAGTATTTT

len: 15
j_gene: TRBJ1-5
abundance: few
v_gene: TRBV7-6
d_gene: TRBD1
CDR3aa: CASSRDRGSGQPQHF
CDR3nt: TGTGCCAGCAGCCGGGACAGGGGCTCGGGACAGCCCCAGCATTTT

len: 15
j_gene: TRBJ2-5
abundance: -
v_gene: TRBV5-8
d_gene: TRBD1
CDR3aa: CASSPGQGRGETQYF
CDR3nt: TGTGCCAGCAGTCCGGGACAGGGACGGGGTGAGACCCAGTACTTC

len: 12
j_gene: TRBJ1-5
abundance: few
v_gene: TRBV30
d_gene: TRBD1
CDR3aa: CAWTTGDQPQHF
CDR3nt: TGTGCCTGGACGACAGGGGATCAGCCCCAGCATTTT

len: 14
j_gene: TRBJ1-4
abundance: -
v_gene: TRBV6-5
d_gene: TRBD1
CDR3aa: CASSYGTGNEKLFF
CDR3nt: TGTGCCAGCAGTTACGGGACAGGCAATGAAAAACTGTTTTTT

len: 14
j_gene: TRBJ2-1
abundance: -
v_gene: TRBV3-1/TRBV3-2
d_gene: TRBD2
CDR3aa: CASSHSGRVGEQFF
CDR3nt: TGTGCCAGCAGCCATAGCGGGAGGGTTGGTGAGCAGTTCTTC

len: 15
j_gene: TRBJ1-4
abundance: -
v_gene: TRBV3-1/TRBV3-2
d_gene: TRBD1
CDR3aa: CASSQADRAPEKLFF
CDR3nt: TGTGCCAGCAGCCAAGCAGACAGGGCCCCTGAAAAACTGTTTTTT

len: 14
j_gene: TRBJ1-2
abundance: once
v_gene: TRBV20-1
d_gene: TRBD1
CDR3aa: CSASMGQGTRGYTF
CDR3nt: TGCAGTGCTAGTATGGGACAGGGCACCCGTGGCTACACCTTC

len: 13
j_gene: TRBJ1-5
abundance: -
v_gene: TRBV30
d_gene: -
CDR3aa: CAWSVSANQPQHF
CDR3nt: TGTGCCTGGAGTGTAAGCGCGAATCAGCCCCAGCATTTT

len: 18
j_gene: TRBJ1-5
abundance: -
v_gene: TRBV10-3
d_gene: -
CDR3aa: CAISVSGGTGSSNQPQHF
CDR3nt: TGTGCCATCAGTGTGTCCGGCGGGACCGGGTCGAGCAATCAGCCCCAGCATTTT

len: 13
j_gene: TRBJ1-1
abundance: once
v_gene: TRBV24-1
d_gene: -
CDR3aa: CATRRGGNTEAFF
CDR3nt: TGTGCCACCCGAAGGGGGGGCAACACTGAAGCTTTCTTT

len: 13
j_gene: TRBJ1-3
abundance: -
v_gene: TRBV29-1
d_gene: -
CDR3aa: CSADLGGGNTIYF
CDR3nt: TGCAGCGCAGACCTCGGAGGCGGAAACACCATATATTTT

len: 14
j_gene: TRBJ1-2
abundance: -
v_gene: TRBV13
d_gene: TRBD1
CDR3aa: CASSDRQGPYGYTF
CDR3nt: TGTGCCAGCAGCGACAGACAGGGACCCTATGGCTACACCTTC